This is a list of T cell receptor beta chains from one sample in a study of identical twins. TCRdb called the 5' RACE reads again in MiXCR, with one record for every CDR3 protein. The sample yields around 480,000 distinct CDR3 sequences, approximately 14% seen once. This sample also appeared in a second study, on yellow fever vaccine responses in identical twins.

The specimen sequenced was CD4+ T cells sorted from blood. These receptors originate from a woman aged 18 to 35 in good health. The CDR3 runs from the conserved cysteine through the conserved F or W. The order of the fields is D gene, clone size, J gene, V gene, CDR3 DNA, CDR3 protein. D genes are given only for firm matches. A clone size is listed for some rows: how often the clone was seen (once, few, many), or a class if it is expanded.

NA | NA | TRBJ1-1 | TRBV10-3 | TGTGCCATCAGTTCGACAGGAATGCTGAACACTGAAGCTTTCTTT | CAISSTGMLNTEAFF
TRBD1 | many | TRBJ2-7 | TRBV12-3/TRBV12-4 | TGTGCCAGCAGTTTTGGGACAGGGGGGACCTACGAGCAGTACTTC | CASSFGTGGTYEQYF
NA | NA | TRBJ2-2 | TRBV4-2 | TGTGCCATCGGCCCCGGACTCCCCGGAGGGATTTCGACCGGGGAGCTGTTTTTT | CAIGPGLPGGISTGELFF
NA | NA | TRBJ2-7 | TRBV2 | TGTGCCAGCATCATTGGGGGGTTACCCTACGAGCAGTACTTC | CASIIGGLPYEQYF
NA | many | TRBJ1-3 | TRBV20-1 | TGCAGTGCCAGAGAGGGGTGGGGGTCTGGAAACACCATATATTTT | CSAREGWGSGNTIYF
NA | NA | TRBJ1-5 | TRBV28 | TGTGCCAGCAGCCCTACAGACTTCAATCAGCCCCAGCATTTT | CASSPTDFNQPQHF
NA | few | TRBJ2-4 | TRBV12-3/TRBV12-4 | TGTGCCAGCAGTTTAGGCGGGACGGGATACATTCAGTACTTC | CASSLGGTGYIQYF
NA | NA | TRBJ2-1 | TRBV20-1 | TGCAGTGCTAGTGGGCGCGGGAACGACTACAATGAGCAGTTCTTC | CSASGRGNDYNEQFF
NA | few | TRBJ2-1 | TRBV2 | TGTGCCAGCAGTGAGAGGTCAAATGAGCAGTTCTTC | CASSERSNEQFF
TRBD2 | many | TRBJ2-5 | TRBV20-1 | TGCAGTGCTAGAAGAGCGGGAGCTGGAGAGACCCAGTACTTC | CSARRAGAGETQYF
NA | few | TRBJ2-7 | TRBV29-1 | TGCAGCGTTGTTCTGGGCTACGAGCAGCACTTC | CSVVLGYEQHF
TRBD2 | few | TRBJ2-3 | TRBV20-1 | TGCAGTGCTTCACTCTTAGCGGGAGTGCAAGATACGCAGTATTTT | CSASLLAGVQDTQYF
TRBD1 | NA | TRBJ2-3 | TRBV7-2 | TGTGCCAGCAGCTCAGGACAGGGGCCCACAGATACGCAGTATTTT | CASSSGQGPTDTQYF
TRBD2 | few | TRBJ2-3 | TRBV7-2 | TGTGCCAGCAGTCTAGCGGGAGGGCTAATCACAGATACGCAGTATTTT | CASSLAGGLITDTQYF
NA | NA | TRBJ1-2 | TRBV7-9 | TGTGCCAGCAGCTCGGCGGCTAACTATGGCTACACCTTC | CASSSAANYGYTF
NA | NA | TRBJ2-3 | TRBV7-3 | TGTGCCAGCAGCTCCCTTGGGAGGGGGCGCGTGACAGATACGCAGTATTTT | CASSSLGRGRVTDTQYF
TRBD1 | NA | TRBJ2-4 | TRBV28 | TGTGCCAGCAGTTTCCGGACAGGGGGTCGGGTCATTCAGTACTTC | CASSFRTGGRVIQYF
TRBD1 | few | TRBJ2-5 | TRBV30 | TGTGCCTGGGGACAGGGACAATTTGAGACCCAGTACTTC | CAWGQGQFETQYF
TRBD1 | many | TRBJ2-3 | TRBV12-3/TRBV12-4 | TGTGCCAGCAGTCTCCGACAGGGAGTGGATACGCAGTATTTT | CASSLRQGVDTQYF
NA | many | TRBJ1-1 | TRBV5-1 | TGCGCCAGCAGCTTGGTTCTGGGTCTGAACACTGAAGCTTTCTTT | CASSLVLGLNTEAFF
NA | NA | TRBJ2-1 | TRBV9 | TGTGCCAGCAGCGCCCTAGACTCCCGAGGTGAGCAGTTCTTC | CASSALDSRGEQFF
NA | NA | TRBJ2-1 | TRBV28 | TGTGCCAGCAGTCCTTTTAGGGGTGAGCAGTTCTTC | CASSPFRGEQFF
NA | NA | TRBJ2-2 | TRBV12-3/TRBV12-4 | TGTGCCAGCAGACCGGGATTATCACACACCGGGGAGCTGTTTTTT | CASRPGLSHTGELFF
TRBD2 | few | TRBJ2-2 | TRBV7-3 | TGTGCCAGCAGCTGGACTAGCGGGGGGGCCGCCGGGGAGCTGTTTTTT | CASSWTSGGAAGELFF
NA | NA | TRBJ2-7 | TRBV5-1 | TGCGCCAGCAGCTCCGCCCCGGGGGACTACGAGCAGTACTTC | CASSSAPGDYEQYF
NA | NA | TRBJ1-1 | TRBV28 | TGTGCCAGCAGTTCTGACGTCAAGACGGCTTTCTTT | CASSSDVKTAFF
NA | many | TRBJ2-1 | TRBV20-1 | TGCAGTGCTGGTGGTGGGTGGGTACGAAGCTCCTACAATGAGCAGTTCTTC | CSAGGGWVRSSYNEQFF
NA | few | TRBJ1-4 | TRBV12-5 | TGTGCTAGTGGTTTGAAATTTGGAGCATGGAATGAAAAACTGTTTTTT | CASGLKFGAWNEKLFF
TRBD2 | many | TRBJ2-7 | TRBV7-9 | TGTGCCAGCAGCTCCACCCGGGGGGGGCCACGGGAGCAGTACTTC | CASSSTRGGPREQYF
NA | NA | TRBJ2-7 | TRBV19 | TGTGCCAGACAGGTTTTGGTGTACGAGCAGTACTTC | CARQVLVYEQYF
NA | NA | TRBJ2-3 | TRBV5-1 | TGCGCCAGCAGCTTGGGGACTGAGGCAGATACGCAGTATTTT | CASSLGTEADTQYF
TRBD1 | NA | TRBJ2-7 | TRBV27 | TGTGCCAGCAGTTTAAGAGGGACAGGGAAAGGGTCCTACGAGCAGTACTTC | CASSLRGTGKGSYEQYF
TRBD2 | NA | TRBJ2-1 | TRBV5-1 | TGCGCCAGCAGCTTAGTTCAAGGGAGCGGGGCCCTTGAGCAGTTCTTC | CASSLVQGSGALEQFF
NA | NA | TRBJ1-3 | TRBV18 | TGTGCCAGCTCACCTAAAGGCTCTGGAAACACCATATATTTT | CASSPKGSGNTIYF
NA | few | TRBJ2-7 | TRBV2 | TGTGCCAGCACCGCCTCCTACGAGCAGTACTTC | CASTASYEQYF
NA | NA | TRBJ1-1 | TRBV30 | TGTGCCTGGGCACCGAACACTGAAGCTTTCTTT | CAWAPNTEAFF
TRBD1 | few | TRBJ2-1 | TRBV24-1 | TGTGCCACCGCCGGGACAGGGATTTACAATGAGCAGTTCTTC | CATAGTGIYNEQFF
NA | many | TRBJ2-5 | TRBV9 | TGTGCCAGCAGCGAGGTCTTTGGGGAGACCCAGTACTTC | CASSEVFGETQYF
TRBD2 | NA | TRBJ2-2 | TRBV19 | TGTGCCAGTAGTCGGACGGGACTAGCGACAAACACCGGGGAGCTGTTTTTT | CASSRTGLATNTGELFF
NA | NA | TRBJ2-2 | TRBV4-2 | TGTGCCAGCAGCCAGGAGGGGATCGGGCCGACGAACACCGGGGAGCTGTTTTTT | CASSQEGIGPTNTGELFF
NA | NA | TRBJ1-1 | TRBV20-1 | TGCAGTGCTAGAGTGGCAGGGGCGAACACTGAAGCTTTCTTT | CSARVAGANTEAFF
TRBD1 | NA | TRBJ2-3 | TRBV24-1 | TGTGCCACCAGTAAACAGGGGGCAAGTCGGACAGATACGCAGTATTTT | CATSKQGASRTDTQYF